Presented here are 16 T cell receptor beta chains from one specimen sequenced in a study of T cells after yellow fever vaccination. Each CDR3 protein is one row after TCRdb ran MiXCR on the 5' RACE reads. The sample contains about 74,000 distinct CDR3 sequences, roughly 6.9% of which appear only once. The material was CD8+ T cells sorted from PBMCs, obtained more than 4 days after the first yellow fever vaccination. The receptors stem from a man younger than 35 who received the YFV17D yellow fever vaccine.

This clonotype was detected only a few times. V is TRBV27 and J is TRBJ1-1, with unresolved D. The CDR3 has 13 residues. Germline CDR1 MNHEY, CDR2 SMNVEV (reference sequence). With 6 bases removed from V and 10 bases from J, the gap between germline ends came to 18 bases. CDR3 coding DNA: TGTGCCAGCAGACCAGGACTTTTTGAGAGAGCTTTCTTT. Translating gives CASRPGLFERAFF.

This clonotype was observed a handful of times. The chain couples TRBV11-2 to TRBJ2-7, with D possibly being TRBD1 or TRBD2 (5 bases each). Per the germline V gene, CDR1 is SGHAT and CDR2 is FQNNGV. V was cut by 5 bases and J by 6 bases, with 20 bases left in between. The CDR3 has 15 residues. CDR3 coding DNA: TGTGCCAGCAGCCCTCGGGCCCGGTCAGGGAGCGAGCAGTACGTC. It translates to CASSPRARSGSEQYV.

This clonotype was seen a few times. V and J are TRBV6-1 and TRBJ1-3; D gene uncertain. CDR3 length: 16 residues. The V and J ends lost 1 base and 0 bases respectively, with 10 bases between them. Looked up from germline, CDR1 is MNHNS and CDR2 is SASEGT. The CDR3 is CASSEDPDYSGNTIYF. CDR3 sequence (DNA): TGTGCCAGCAGTGAAGATCCAGACTACTCTGGAAACACCATATATTTT.

The table lists this clonotype with many counts. This chain links TRBV29-1 with TRBJ1-1, with D uncertain. The CDR3 extends over 12 amino acids. The germline CDR1 and CDR2 sequences are SQVTM and ANQGSEA. V was pared by 3 bases and J by 4 bases, with 9 bases between. The CDR3 loop reads CSVDYGSTEAFF. DNA of the CDR3: TGCAGCGTTGACTACGGGAGCACTGAAGCTTTCTTT.

This clonotype was seen only a few times. For the CDR3, the DNA is TGCAGCGTTGAAGATCTAACTAGCGGGTTGACAGATACGCAGTATTTT. Translated, it gives CSVEDLTSGLTDTQYF. The chain joins TRBV29-1 to TRBJ2-3; 9 bases are shared with TRBD2. Looked up from germline, CDR1 is SQVTM and CDR2 is ANQGSEA. The CDR3 loop spans 16 amino acids. The V and J ends lost 0 bases and 3 bases, in that order; junction bases with no gene match: 7.

At least ten counts were recorded for this clonotype. The genes are TRBV29-1 and TRBJ1-2; TRBD1 is a possible D gene (5 bases). The germline V gene encodes CDR1 SQVTM and CDR2 ANQGSEA. The V end was cut by 5 bases, the J end by 7 bases, with 17 bases between. The CDR3 spans 13 residues. DNA for the CDR3: TGCAGCGTTCGGGACGGCGAGTCTGGTGGCTACACCTTC. As protein: CSVRDGESGGYTF. Based on the CDR3 plus reference TRBV29-1 and TRBJ1-2, the full variable domain is SAVISQKPSRDICQRGTSLTIQCQVDSQVTMMFWYRQQPGQSLTLIATANQGSEATYESGFVIDKFPISRPNLTFSTLTVSNMSPEDSSIYLCSVRDGESGGYTFGSGTRLTVV.

In its sample, this clonotype was seen a few times. The chain has TRBV7-3 and TRBJ2-7; no reliable D call. The germline CDR1 and CDR2 sequences are SGHTA and FQGTGA. The CDR3 runs to 13 residues. V shed 5 bases and J shed 6 bases, with 14 bases lying between them. CDR3 loop: CASSLTSGSEQYV. CDR3 nucleotide sequence: TGTGCCAGCAGCCTCACGTCAGGCTCCGAGCAGTACGTC.

This clonotype was detected many times. This chain links TRBV18 with TRBJ2-3, with 8 bases fitting TRBD1. V dropped 5 bases and J dropped 6; count of bases not matched to a gene: 16. CDR1 and CDR2 (germline): KGHSH, LQKENI. The CDR3 consists of 17 residues. In DNA form, the CDR3 reads TGTGCCAGCTCATATCCGGAGTTGGGGACAGGAGTCGATACGCAGTATTTT. Protein: CASSYPELGTGVDTQYF.

This clonotype was picked up a small number of times. This chain connects TRBV5-1 to TRBJ2-7; perhaps TRBD2 as D (6 bases). The V end was cut by 4 bases, the J end by 2 bases, with 13 bases between. CDR1 and CDR2 (germline): SGHRS, YFSETQ. The CDR3 is made up of 14 amino acids. For the CDR3, the DNA is TGCGCCAGCAGCCAGGGACTGCAAGCCTACGAGCAGTACTTC. Its protein product is CASSQGLQAYEQYF.

This clonotype was seen many times. This chain links TRBV4-1 with TRBJ2-5, with D perhaps assigned TRBD1 or TRBD2 (5 bases each). The CDR3 has 15 residues. Trimming took 4 bases from V and 2 from J, leaving 14 bases between them. Germline CDR1 reads MGHRA; CDR2 reads YSYEKL. The CDR3 region has the DNA TGCGCCAGCAGCCCCCTACCGGGACGTCAAGAGACCCAGTACTTC. Amino acid sequence: CASSPLPGRQETQYF.

The V and J genes are TRBV9 and TRBJ2-5; the match to TRBD2 covers 8 bases. CDR1 is SGDLS and CDR2 is YYNGEE in the germline V gene. V trimming: 0 bases; J trimming: 2 bases; junction bases outside the gene matches: 3. The CDR3 loop spans 15 amino acids. The CDR3 coding sequence is TGTGCCAGCAGCGTAGGCGGGGGGACGCAAGAGACCCAGTACTTC. Translation: CASSVGGGTQETQYF.

The chain carries TRBV6-1 and TRBJ2-3; 13 bases line up with TRBD2. Unmatched junction bases numbered 3, after V lost 5 bases and J lost 4 bases. Germline CDR1 is MNHNS and CDR2 is SASEGT. This CDR3 comprises 15 residues. The CDR3 DNA reads as TGTGCCAGCAGTCCGGGACTAGCGGGGTCAGATACGCAGTATTTT. This gives the protein CASSPGLAGSDTQYF.

The table lists this clonotype with many counts. The V and J genes are TRBV6-4 and TRBJ2-3, with 11 bases identical to TRBD2. V trimming: 4 bases; J trimming: 3 bases; junction bases outside the gene matches: 3. Germline V gene sequence: CDR1 MRHNA, CDR2 SNTAGT. This CDR3 region has 15 residues. CDR3 in amino acids: CASSVSGGATDTQYF. Here the CDR3 DNA reads TGTGCCAGCAGTGTTAGCGGGGGGGCGACAGATACGCAGTATTTT.

This clonotype was counted between two and nine times. The CDR3, as DNA: TGTGCCAGCAGCTTAGAATCTCAATCCTACGAGCAGTACTTC. Protein sequence: CASSLESQSYEQYF. The chain joins TRBV7-3 to TRBJ2-7; the D is unclear. Germline assignment: CDR1 SGHTA and CDR2 FQGTGA. This CDR3 contains 14 residues. Trimming removed 2 bases at V and 1 base at J, with 9 bases between.

The sample holds many counts of this clonotype. The chain employs TRBV7-8 and TRBJ2-3; D may be TRBD1 (5 bases). The CDR3 has 16 residues. Germline V CDR1 and CDR2: SGHVS, FQNEAQ. V lost 2 bases and J lost 0, with 12 bases in between. For the CDR3, the DNA is TGTGCCAGCAGCTTATTTCAGGGAAGGAGCACAGATACGCAGTATTTT. Its protein is CASSLFQGRSTDTQYF.

A few counts support this clonotype. V usage is TRBV7-8 and J usage is TRBJ1-5, with D maybe TRBD1 (5 bases). The CDR3 spans 14 residues. The ends were cut back, 6 bases at V and 0 bases at J, with 9 bases in the middle. Germline CDR1 SGHVS, CDR2 FQNEAQ. The CDR3 DNA reads as TGTGCCAGCAGAGCGGGGGTTAGCAATCAGCCCCAGCATTTT. This translates into CASRAGVSNQPQHF.